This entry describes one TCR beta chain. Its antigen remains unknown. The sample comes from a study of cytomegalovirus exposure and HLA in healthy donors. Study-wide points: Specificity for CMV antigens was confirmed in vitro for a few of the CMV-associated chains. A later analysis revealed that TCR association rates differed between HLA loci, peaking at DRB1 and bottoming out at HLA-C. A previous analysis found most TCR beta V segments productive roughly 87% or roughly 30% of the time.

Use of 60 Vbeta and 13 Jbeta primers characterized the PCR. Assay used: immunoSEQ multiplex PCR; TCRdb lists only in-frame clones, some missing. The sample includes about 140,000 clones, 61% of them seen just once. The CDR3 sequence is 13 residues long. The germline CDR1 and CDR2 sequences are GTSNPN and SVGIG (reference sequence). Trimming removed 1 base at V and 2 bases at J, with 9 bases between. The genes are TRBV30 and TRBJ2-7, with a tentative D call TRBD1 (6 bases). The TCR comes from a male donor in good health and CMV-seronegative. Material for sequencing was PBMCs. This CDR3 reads CAWSEGETYEQYF. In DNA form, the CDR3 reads TGTGCCTGGAGTGAGGGGGAAACCTACGAGCAGTACTTC. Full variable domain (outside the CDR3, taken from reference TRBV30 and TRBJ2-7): SQTIHQWPATLVQPVGSPLSLECTVEGTSNPNLYWYRQAAGRGLQLLFYSVGIGQISSEVPQNLSASRPQDRQFILSSKKLLLSDSGFYLCAWSEGETYEQYFGPGTRLTVT.